This TCR beta chain was captured in a study of shared clonotypes between healthy human individuals. Clones were read by immunoSEQ multiplex PCR, and TCRdb kept only the in-frame ones, dropping some. The data contain 2 million to 2.5 million clones, about 95% of them singletons. As defined, naive CD8 cells were CD45RO-negative and positively selected for CCR7, with terminally differentiated effector memory CD45RA+ cells excluded. Remarks on this clone: Its antigen is not identified.

The length of the CDR3 is 16 residues. Trimming cost V 5 bases and J 7 bases; bases outside gene matches: 10. CDR1 is SNHLY, CDR2 FYNNEI, per germline. Findings of the study overall: Only blood was sampled; tissue repertoires likely differ.

The sample consisted of naive CD8+ T cells sorted from blood. This clonotype was obtained from a man in his late teens or twenties in good health. The V and J genes are TRBV2 and TRBJ2-2; 10 nucleotides agree with TRBD2. Written as DNA, the CDR3 is TGTGCCAGCAGTCCTACTAGCGGGGTTTCCTTCGGGGAGCTGTTTTTT. Protein sequence: CASSPTSGVSFGELFF.